This is a list of T cell receptor beta chains from one sample in a study of cytomegalovirus exposure and HLA in healthy donors. Measured with immunoSEQ multiplex PCR; TCRdb has only the in-frame clones, and not every one. The sample has approximately 160,000 clones, around 63% seen once. What was sequenced was PBMCs. Source of these receptors: a woman aged 18-35 years in good health and CMV-seropositive. The CDR3 runs from the conserved cysteine through the conserved F or W. The order of the fields is D gene, V gene, clone size, J gene, CDR3 DNA, CDR3 protein. The D gene is left open where the match is weak. Some rows have no size entry. The others give once, few or many, or a class for an expanded clone.

d_gene: -
v_gene: TRBV5-1
abundance: -
j_gene: TRBJ1-4
CDR3nt: TGCGCCAGCAGCTTGGGAGGGACATTTAATGAAAAACTGTTTTTT
CDR3aa: CASSLGGTFNEKLFF

d_gene: -
v_gene: TRBV6-4
abundance: few
j_gene: TRBJ2-1
CDR3nt: TGTGCCAGCAGTGACCCTCTGCGACTAGTCCTCCCCGATAGCTCCTACAATGAGCAGTTCTTC
CDR3aa: CASSDPLRLVLPDSSYNEQFF

d_gene: TRBD1
v_gene: TRBV7-9
abundance: -
j_gene: TRBJ2-4
CDR3nt: TGTGCCAGCAGCTTAGGAGGTCCTACAGGGGGCGCGGGCATTCAGTACTTC
CDR3aa: CASSLGGPTGGAGIQYF

d_gene: TRBD1
v_gene: TRBV19
abundance: -
j_gene: TRBJ1-2
CDR3nt: TGTGCCAGTAGCGATGGGGCAGGGGGCTTTTATGGCTACACCTTC
CDR3aa: CASSDGAGGFYGYTF

d_gene: TRBD2
v_gene: TRBV30
abundance: -
j_gene: TRBJ2-7
CDR3nt: TGTGCCTGGAGTGTACCCAGCGGGGCCACCTACGAGCAGTACTTC
CDR3aa: CAWSVPSGATYEQYF

d_gene: -
v_gene: TRBV2
abundance: -
j_gene: TRBJ2-7
CDR3nt: TGTGCCAGCCGAGGGTCTAGCTTCCGCGAGCAGTACTTC
CDR3aa: CASRGSSFREQYF

d_gene: -
v_gene: TRBV4-2
abundance: -
j_gene: TRBJ1-2
CDR3nt: TGTGCCAGCAGCCAAGTCCGGGACGGGAGCTACGGCTACACCTTC
CDR3aa: CASSQVRDGSYGYTF

d_gene: TRBD2
v_gene: TRBV13
abundance: few
j_gene: TRBJ2-7
CDR3nt: TGTGCCAGCAGCTGGGTAGCGGGGGGCTTCTCCTACGAGCAGTACTTC
CDR3aa: CASSWVAGGFSYEQYF

d_gene: -
v_gene: TRBV18
abundance: -
j_gene: TRBJ1-2
CDR3nt: TGTGCCAGCTCACCGGACAGCGTCCATAATGGCTACACCTTC
CDR3aa: CASSPDSVHNGYTF

d_gene: TRBD2
v_gene: TRBV2
abundance: few
j_gene: TRBJ2-4
CDR3nt: TGTGCCAGCACCGGAAGGCGGCGCGGGGGGGCGGACATTCAGTACTTC
CDR3aa: CASTGRRRGGADIQYF

d_gene: -
v_gene: TRBV28
abundance: -
j_gene: TRBJ2-7
CDR3nt: TGTGCCAGCAGTTTTCAGGGTTTATCTCGGACACCCAGTGAGCAGTACTTC
CDR3aa: CASSFQGLSRTPSEQYF

d_gene: TRBD2
v_gene: TRBV6-1
abundance: -
j_gene: TRBJ2-1
CDR3nt: TGTGCCAGCGCGGGGGGTTCCTACAATGAGCAGTTCTTC
CDR3aa: CASAGGSYNEQFF

d_gene: TRBD1
v_gene: TRBV5-1
abundance: few
j_gene: TRBJ1-4
CDR3nt: TGCGCCAGCAGCCGCGGGACAGGGGTTAAGGGAAAACTGTTTTTT
CDR3aa: CASSRGTGVKGKLFF

d_gene: -
v_gene: TRBV6-5
abundance: few
j_gene: TRBJ2-4
CDR3nt: TGTGCCAGCATGGCCGACCACGGGGACATTCAGTACTTC
CDR3aa: CASMADHGDIQYF

d_gene: TRBD2
v_gene: TRBV2
abundance: -
j_gene: TRBJ2-7
CDR3nt: TGTGCCAGCCTCCTCGGGGGGGACTACGAGCAGTACTTC
CDR3aa: CASLLGGDYEQYF

d_gene: -
v_gene: TRBV6-4
abundance: few
j_gene: TRBJ2-7
CDR3nt: TGTGCCAGCAGATTGCGAGTAGCAACCTACGAGCAGTACTTC
CDR3aa: CASRLRVATYEQYF

d_gene: -
v_gene: TRBV4-2
abundance: few
j_gene: TRBJ2-3
CDR3nt: TGTGCCAGCAGCCAAGGGGCAGGGGTCGGAGATACGCAGTATTTT
CDR3aa: CASSQGAGVGDTQYF

d_gene: -
v_gene: TRBV28
abundance: -
j_gene: TRBJ2-2
CDR3nt: TGTGCCAGCAGTTCCGCAAAAGCGACGGGCACCGGGGAGCTGTTTTTT
CDR3aa: CASSSAKATGTGELFF

d_gene: -
v_gene: TRBV6-1
abundance: -
j_gene: TRBJ1-1
CDR3nt: TGTGCCAGCAGTGAAATAGGGGTGCCAGGAGCTTTCTTT
CDR3aa: CASSEIGVPGAFF

d_gene: -
v_gene: TRBV9
abundance: -
j_gene: TRBJ2-6
CDR3nt: TGTGCCAGCAGCGGGACAAAACAGGCCTCTGGGGCCAACGTCCTGACTTTC
CDR3aa: CASSGTKQASGANVLTF

d_gene: -
v_gene: TRBV27
abundance: once
j_gene: TRBJ1-2
CDR3nt: TGTGCCAGCAGTTTATCCGGGCAGGGACACGGCTACACCTTC
CDR3aa: CASSLSGQGHGYTF

d_gene: TRBD1
v_gene: TRBV5-6
abundance: -
j_gene: TRBJ2-3
CDR3nt: TGTGCCAGCAGCCCCGGGACAGGGGGCAAATTATATTCCCAGTATTTT
CDR3aa: CASSPGTGGKLYSQYF

d_gene: -
v_gene: TRBV18
abundance: -
j_gene: TRBJ2-2
CDR3nt: TGTGCCAGCTCCCCCGTGAGGGAACCCACCGGGGAGCTGTTTTTT
CDR3aa: CASSPVREPTGELFF

d_gene: -
v_gene: TRBV7-9
abundance: -
j_gene: TRBJ1-1
CDR3nt: TGTGCCAGCAGCTTAGTCACAGGTCGGAAAGCTTTCTTT
CDR3aa: CASSLVTGRKAFF

d_gene: TRBD2
v_gene: TRBV10-3
abundance: -
j_gene: TRBJ2-2
CDR3nt: TGTGCCATCAGTGTACTAGCGGGAGCGAACACCGGGGAGCTGTTTTTT
CDR3aa: CAISVLAGANTGELFF

d_gene: TRBD1
v_gene: TRBV2
abundance: -
j_gene: TRBJ1-6
CDR3nt: TGTGCCAGCAGGATAACAGGGGTTAATTCACCCCTCCACTTT
CDR3aa: CASRITGVNSPLHF

d_gene: -
v_gene: TRBV19
abundance: -
j_gene: TRBJ1-1
CDR3nt: TGTGCCAGTAGTATAGGGGGCGCGAGGACTGAAGCTTTCTTT
CDR3aa: CASSIGGARTEAFF

d_gene: TRBD1
v_gene: TRBV25-1
abundance: few
j_gene: TRBJ1-1
CDR3nt: TGTGCCAGCAGTCCGACTCCGGGACAGGGAAACACTGAAGCTTTCTTT
CDR3aa: CASSPTPGQGNTEAFF